Presented here are 14 T cell receptor beta chains from one specimen sequenced in a study of neoadjuvant anti-PD-1 for oral cavity cancer. TCRdb's copy holds only in-frame clones and misses some; the assay was immunoSEQ multiplex PCR. The sample lists a few thousand clones, around 51% occurring once. The time point denotes: after neoadjuvant nivolumab, at surgical resection. The starting material was tumor tissue, obtained after nivolumab (anti-PD-1) treatment. The source is a person between 35 and 79 years old with oral cavity squamous cell carcinoma.

The CDR3: CASSERPGPWAEAFF. The CDR3 coding sequence is TGCGCCAGCAGCGAAAGGCCGGGGCCCTGGGCTGAAGCTTTCTTT. The genes are TRBV5-1 and TRBJ1-1; tentatively, D is TRBD1 (5 bases). Germline CDR1 reads SGHRS; CDR2 reads YFSETQ. CDR3 length: 15 amino acids. V was clipped by 4 bases and J by 6 bases, with 19 bases between them.

This clone was detected only a few times. The chain combines TRBV7-8 with TRBJ2-1; TRBD2 agrees at 8 bases. The CDR3 totals 16 residues. Unmatched junction bases numbered 8, after V lost 0 bases and J lost 7 bases. CDR1 is SGHVS and CDR2 is FQNEAQ in the germline V gene. CDR3 sequence (DNA): TGTGCCAGCAGCTTAGCTACCGGGAGGGCCGAGAATGAGCAGTTCTTC. As protein: CASSLATGRAENEQFF. The full variable domain, in which reference TRBV7-8 and TRBJ2-1 provide the parts outside the CDR3, is GAGVSQSPRYKVAKRGQDVALRCDPISGHVSLFWYQQALGQGPEFLTYFQNEAQLDKSGLPSDRFFAERPEGSVSTLKIQRTQQEDSAVYLCASSLATGRAENEQFFGPGTRLTVL.

The V gene is TRBV18, the J gene TRBJ2-5, with D unresolved. V lost 1 base, J lost 4 bases, and 4 bases lay in between. Germline assignment: CDR1 KGHSH and CDR2 LQKENI. The length of the CDR3 is 12 residues. The CDR3 region has the DNA TGTGCCAGCTCACCACGGGCAGAGACCCAGTACTTC. Its protein product is CASSPRAETQYF.

The chain combines TRBV19 with TRBJ2-7; TRBD2 is a possible D gene (5 bases). Germline CDR1 and CDR2: LNHDA and SQIVND (reference sequence). The CDR3 extends over 12 amino acids. The V and J ends lost 10 bases and 7 bases respectively, with 17 bases between them. The CDR3 nucleotides read TGTGCCACCCGTCCGGGAAGAGGTGAGCAGTACTTC. It encodes CATRPGRGEQYF. The variable domain in full, with the rest retrieved from reference TRBV19 and TRBJ2-7, is DGGITQSPKYLFRKEGQNVTLSCEQNLNHDAMYWYRQDPGQGLRLIYYSQIVNDFQKGDIAEGYSVSREKKESFPLTVTSAQKNPTAFYLCATRPGRGEQYFGPGTRLTVT.

The chain uses TRBV5-4 and TRBJ2-3; D is perhaps TRBD1 or TRBD2 (5 bases each). The germline V gene encodes CDR1 SGHNT and CDR2 YYREEE (reference sequence). Trimming took 4 bases from V and 0 from J, leaving 15 bases between them. This CDR3 spans 16 amino acids. The CDR3 DNA is TGTGCCAGCAGCGGGACGCTAGGGGCTAGCACAGATACGCAGTATTTT. Amino acid sequence: CASSGTLGASTDTQYF.

In its sample, this clone was seen a few times. An end of the junction does not agree with germline; a read error may underlie this. This rearrangement joins TRBV6-1 to TRBJ2-3; D might be TRBD2 (5 bases). Germline CDR1 reads MNHNS; CDR2 reads SASEGT. There are 9 residues in the CDR3. The CDR3 coding sequence is TGTGCCAGCGACTATACACAGTATTTT. Encoded protein: CASDYTQYF.

J is TRBJ1-3 and V is TRBV7-2; D call uncertain. CDR1 and CDR2 from the germline V gene are SGHTA and FQGNSA. V lost 1 base, J lost 0 bases, and 10 bases lay in between. CDR3 length: 16 amino acids. The CDR3 sequence: CASSLGALNSGNTIYF. Written as DNA, the CDR3 is TGTGCCAGCAGCTTAGGGGCACTAAACTCTGGAAACACCATATATTTT.

The chain uses TRBV19 and TRBJ2-1; 12 bases fit TRBD2. Looked up from germline, CDR1 is LNHDA and CDR2 is SQIVND (reference sequence). The CDR3 has 15 amino acids. V shed 5 bases, J shed 6 bases, and the junction held 5 bases outside the gene matches. The CDR3 DNA reads TGTGCCAGTAGTGAACGGACTAGCGGGATCAATGAGCAGTTCTTC. Encoded protein: CASSERTSGINEQFF. Looking up the rest from reference TRBV19 and TRBJ2-1 gives the full variable domain: DGGITQSPKYLFRKEGQNVTLSCEQNLNHDAMYWYRQDPGQGLRLIYYSQIVNDFQKGDIAEGYSVSREKKESFPLTVTSAQKNPTAFYLCASSERTSGINEQFFGPGTRLTVL.

This clone turned up a few times. The V gene is TRBV7-2, the J gene TRBJ2-2; no definite D call. The V gene lost 0 bases and the J gene lost 4 bases, with 6 bases spanning the gap. The CDR3 has 14 residues. Germline V gene sequence: CDR1 SGHTA, CDR2 FQGNSA. CDR3 nucleotides: TGTGCCAGCAGCTTAGCGGGGATCACCGGGGAGCTGTTTTTT. Amino acids: CASSLAGITGELFF.

CDR3 region: CASSRDPTYEQYF. Here the CDR3 DNA reads TGTGCCAGCAGCCGGGACCCAACCTACGAGCAGTACTTC. V is TRBV11-2 and J is TRBJ2-7; D is tentatively TRBD1 or TRBD2 (5 bases each). The CDR3 runs to 13 residues. Germline V lookup: CDR1 SGHAT, CDR2 FQNNGV. V shed 5 bases and J shed 2 bases, with 10 bases lying between them. Complete variable domain (other parts from reference TRBV11-2 and TRBJ2-7): EAGVAQSPRYKIIEKRQSVAFWCNPISGHATLYWYQQILGQGPKLLIQFQNNGVVDDSQLPKDRFSAERLKGVDSTLKIQPAKLEDSAVYLCASSRDPTYEQYFGPGTRLTVT.

This clone was picked up a small number of times. CDR3 nucleotide sequence: TGTGCCAGCAGCTTGGTTCAGGGGGCCGGCACTGAAGCTTTCTTT. Encoded protein: CASSLVQGAGTEAFF. The V gene is TRBV5-4, the J gene TRBJ1-1; 8 nucleotides match TRBD1. In germline, CDR1 is SGHNT, CDR2 YYREEE (reference sequence). The CDR3 length is 15 residues. After removal of 0 bases from V and 4 bases from J, the junction contained 5 bases not matched to a gene. Based on the CDR3 plus reference TRBV5-4 and TRBJ1-1, the full variable domain is ETGVTQSPTHLIKTRGQQVTLRCSSQSGHNTVSWYQQALGQGPQFIFQYYREEENGRGNFPPRFSGLQFPNYSSELNVNALELDDSALYLCASSLVQGAGTEAFFGQGTRLTVV.

This clone has just a few counts. This chain links TRBV2 with TRBJ2-3; weak D call: TRBD2 (6 bases). V was shortened by 10 bases and J by 2 bases, with 19 bases between the two germline ends. The CDR3 is 15 amino acids. The germline V gene has CDR1 SNHLY and CDR2 FYNNEI. CDR3 in amino acids: CATSLTAGPTDTQYF. As DNA, the CDR3 is TGTGCCACCAGCCTAACTGCGGGGCCCACAGATACGCAGTATTTT.

This clone is classed as medium-sized (0.01 to 0.1%). V and J are TRBV18 and TRBJ1-5, with D uncertain. In germline, CDR1 is KGHSH, CDR2 LQKENI. With 6 bases removed from V and 7 bases from J, the gap between germline ends came to 19 bases. The CDR3 runs to 15 residues. As DNA, the CDR3 is TGTGCCAGCTCCCCCAAGAGGGAATCTCACCAGCCCCAGCATTTT. Translating gives CASSPKRESHQPQHF.

The CDR3 DNA sequence: TGTGCCAGCAGTTCACTAGCGGGGTTCTACAATGAGCAGTTCTTC. It encodes CASSSLAGFYNEQFF. The V and J genes are TRBV6-5 and TRBJ2-1, with TRBD2 matching over 10 bases. J gave up 3 bases and V 4 bases, and 3 bases lay outside the gene matches. The CDR3 is 15 residues long. Germline lookup yields CDR1 MNHEY and CDR2 SVGAGI.